Listed here are 27 T cell receptor beta chains from one sample, sequenced in a study of blood T cell repertoires in COVID-19. Libraries were prepared by immunoSEQ multiplex PCR; TCRdb keeps only in-frame clonotypes and omits some of them. The table shows 210,000 or so clones, with approximately 80% occurring only once. What was sequenced was peripheral blood. The origin of the receptors is a man aged 45 to 65 who had recovered from COVID-19.

The rearrangement uses TRBV9 and TRBJ2-1; TRBD2 matches 10 bases. This CDR3 is built from 15 residues. Per the germline V gene, CDR1 is SGDLS and CDR2 is YYNGEE. After removal of 0 bases from V and 9 bases from J, the junction contained 6 bases not matched to a gene. Written as DNA, the CDR3 is TGTGCCAGCAGCGTAGCTAGCGGGAGTATGGGTGAGCAGTTCTTC. This encodes CASSVASGSMGEQFF.

J is TRBJ2-7 and V is TRBV7-9, with 7 bases identical to TRBD1. CDR3 length: 14 residues. Germline values: CDR1 SEHNR, CDR2 FQNEAQ (reference sequence). V trimming: 6 bases; J trimming: 5 bases; junction bases outside the gene matches: 10. CDR3 bases: TGTGCCAGCAGTCGAAACGACAGGGTCAACGAGCAGTACTTC. Protein product: CASSRNDRVNEQYF.

The chain couples TRBV30 to TRBJ1-2; no firm D call. Germline CDR1 GTSNPN, CDR2 SVGIG (reference sequence). V shed 3 bases and J shed 4 bases, with 18 bases lying between them. This CDR3 has 15 residues. The CDR3 DNA is TGTGCCTGGAGAACAGTAGGTGCAGGAAGCTATGGCTACACCTTC. It codes for CAWRTVGAGSYGYTF.

The chain joins TRBV30 to TRBJ2-5; unclear D gene. The germline gives CDR1 GTSNPN, CDR2 SVGIG (reference sequence). The CDR3 loop spans 11 amino acids. The V gene lost 2 bases and the J gene lost 7 bases, with 8 bases spanning the gap. DNA for the CDR3: TGTGCCTGGAGTTCAACCGGGACCCAGTACTTC. This translates into CAWSSTGTQYF.

The chain carries TRBV28 and TRBJ2-7; a possible D gene is TRBD2 (6 bases). V gave up 7 bases and J gave up 2 bases, with 18 bases separating them. From germline, CDR1 is MDHEN and CDR2 SYDVKM. The CDR3 covers 15 residues. In DNA form, the CDR3 reads TGTGCCAGCACCATAGCAGGAGGGTATGCCTACGAGCAGTACTTC. As protein: CASTIAGGYAYEQYF.

The chain is built from TRBV9 and TRBJ2-1; D is uncertain. V lost 0 bases, J lost 0 bases, and 7 bases lay in between. Per the germline V gene, CDR1 is SGDLS and CDR2 is YYNGEE. CDR3 length: 15 residues. The CDR3 spells CASSVAVHSYNEQFF. Here the CDR3 DNA reads TGTGCCAGCAGCGTAGCAGTTCACTCCTACAATGAGCAGTTCTTC.

A word on this clone: The same CDR3 can be traced to other DNA sequences in this sample. V and J are TRBV7-2 and TRBJ1-1; D is unclear. Germline V gene data show CDR1 as SGHTA and CDR2 as FQGNSA. CDR3 size: 13 residues. The ends were cut back, 2 bases at V and 4 bases at J, with 8 bases in the middle. The CDR3 region is CASSLNRVTEAFF. The CDR3, as DNA: TGTGCCAGCAGCTTAAATCGGGTCACTGAAGCTTTCTTT. Full variable domain (outside the CDR3, taken from reference TRBV7-2 and TRBJ1-1): GAGVSQSPSNKVTEKGKDVELRCDPISGHTALYWYRQSLGQGLEFLIYFQGNSAPDKSGLPSDRFSAERTGGSVSTLTIQRTQQEDSAVYLCASSLNRVTEAFFGQGTRLTVV.

CDR3 DNA sequence: TGTGCCAGCAGCGTAGTCGGGAACACCGGGGAGCTGTTTTTT. It is translated as CASSVVGNTGELFF. The chain couples TRBV9 to TRBJ2-2, with D unresolved. This CDR3 contains 14 residues. CDR1 and CDR2 from the germline V gene are SGDLS and YYNGEE. V was pared by 0 bases and J by 1 base, with 4 bases between.

This clone has only a few counts. The chain combines TRBV6-1 with TRBJ1-5; 8 positions agree with TRBD1. This CDR3 comprises 16 residues. Germline lookup yields CDR1 MNHNS and CDR2 SASEGT. The junction had 7 bases not matched to a gene; V was cut back by 4 bases and J by 2 bases. In nucleotides, the CDR3 is TGTGCCAGCAGTGTTGGGCAGGGGGCAGGCAATCAGCCCCAGCATTTT. Protein: CASSVGQGAGNQPQHF.

The chain links TRBV28 to TRBJ2-7; D is perhaps TRBD2 (6 bases). The length of the CDR3 is 14 residues. The germline CDR1 and CDR2 sequences are MDHEN and SYDVKM. The germline V and J ends were trimmed by 6 bases and 3 bases, with 15 bases remaining between them. The DNA for the CDR3 is TGTGCCAGCAGGCCCGGCGCGGAGGGCTACGAGCAGTACTTC. Translation gives CASRPGAEGYEQYF.

A single count supports this clone. The gene calls are TRBV6-2 or TRBV6-3 and TRBJ2-7; 10 nucleotides line up with TRBD2. V was clipped by 5 bases and J by 2 bases; unmatched bases: 6. The CDR3 loop spans 15 amino acids. Germline V CDR1 and CDR2: MNHEY, SVGEGT. CDR3 bases: TGTGCCAGCAGTCCCGGGACTAGCGTAACCTACGAGCAGTACTTC. Protein: CASSPGTSVTYEQYF.

The rearrangement uses TRBV6-5 and TRBJ2-1; D gene ambiguous. This CDR3 spans 13 amino acids. Trimming took 6 bases from V and 4 from J, leaving 10 bases between them. From germline, CDR1 is MNHEY and CDR2 SVGAGI. The DNA for the CDR3 is TGTGCCAGCAGGTGGGCCGATTACAATGAGCAGTTCTTC. It specifies CASRWADYNEQFF.

The CDR3 spells CASSPMTGGVGTGELFF. CDR3 bases: TGCGCCAGCAGCCCGATGACAGGGGGCGTTGGCACCGGGGAGCTGTTTTTT. The rearrangement uses TRBV5-1 and TRBJ2-2, with TRBD1 matching 10 bases. Germline CDR1 reads SGHRS; CDR2 reads YFSETQ. With V trimmed by 4 bases and J by 4 bases, 10 bases remained unmatched. The CDR3 extends over 17 amino acids.

The J gene is TRBJ2-3, the V gene TRBV7-2; tentatively, D is TRBD2 (6 bases). CDR3 length equals 14 residues. Trimming removed 4 bases from V and 7 bases from J, with 15 bases in between. The germline gives CDR1 SGHTA, CDR2 FQGNSA. The DNA for the CDR3 is TGTGCCAGCAGCTGGCGGGACGGGGATAATACGCAGTATTTT. It codes for CASSWRDGDNTQYF.

This sequence joins TRBV9 and TRBJ2-1, with TRBD2 matching over 10 bases. The CDR3 runs 17 residues. Germline V gene lookup returns CDR1 SGDLS and CDR2 YYNGEE. J was trimmed by 5 bases and V by 4 bases; bases with no gene match: 12. The CDR3: CASSHKLGGLADNEQFF. As DNA, the CDR3 is TGTGCCAGCAGCCATAAGCTCGGAGGACTAGCGGACAATGAGCAGTTCTTC.

The rearrangement joins TRBV24-1 to TRBJ2-1, with 12 bases fitting TRBD2. CDR1 and CDR2 (germline): KGHDR, SFDVKD. J was trimmed by 10 bases and V by 3 bases; bases with no gene match: 15. The CDR3 contains 18 residues. The CDR3 region has the DNA TGTGCCACCAGTGATCGAAGGACTAGCGGGGTACGGGGTGGGGAGCAGTTCTTC. Its protein is CATSDRRTSGVRGGEQFF.

The chain employs TRBV7-9 and TRBJ2-7, with D perhaps matching TRBD2 (6 bases). CDR1 is SEHNR and CDR2 is FQNEAQ in the germline V gene (reference sequence). Trimming left V 4 bases short and J 2 bases short, with 12 bases between. CDR3 length equals 14 residues. CDR3 DNA sequence: TGTGCCAGCAGCTCCTGGCGGGGCCCCTACGAGCAGTACTTC. Amino acids: CASSSWRGPYEQYF.

The chain combines TRBV27 with TRBJ2-3; D call uncertain. The CDR3 runs 15 residues. The V gene's germline CDR1 is MNHEY and CDR2 SMNVEV (reference sequence). Trimming removed 6 bases at V and 4 bases at J, with 17 bases between. The chain's CDR3 is CASSLRPEYPDTQYF. The CDR3 DNA is TGTGCCAGCAGCTTGCGCCCGGAGTATCCAGATACGCAGTATTTT.

This chain joins TRBV29-1 and TRBJ2-7; the match to TRBD1 covers 10 bases. This CDR3 spans 15 amino acids. Germline loops: CDR1 SQVTM, CDR2 ANQGSEA. The trim removed 6 bases at V and 2 bases at J, leaving 10 bases unmatched. CDR3 loop: CSVYGAGTGAYEQYF. DNA of the CDR3: TGCAGCGTGTATGGAGCAGGGACAGGGGCCTACGAGCAGTACTTC.

The V call is TRBV19, the J call TRBJ1-1; D unresolved. This CDR3 is 13 amino acids long. Germline-derived CDR1 and CDR2 are LNHDA and SQIVND (reference sequence). V was clipped by 6 bases and J by 4 bases, with 12 bases between them. The CDR3 coding sequence is TGTGCCAGTAGCGACGCCCGAGGCACTGAAGCTTTCTTT. Translation gives CASSDARGTEAFF.

This chain joins TRBV7-2 and TRBJ2-5, with 10 bases that match TRBD2. This CDR3 region has 16 residues. V shed 1 base, J shed 4 bases, and the junction held 6 bases outside the gene matches. Per germline, CDR1 SGHTA and CDR2 FQGNSA. CDR3 DNA sequence: TGTGCCAGCAGCTTAGGGCCTAGCGGGAGCGTAGAGACCCAGTACTTC. This encodes CASSLGPSGSVETQYF. Filled out from reference TRBV7-2 and TRBJ2-5, the complete variable domain reads GAGVSQSPSNKVTEKGKDVELRCDPISGHTALYWYRQSLGQGLEFLIYFQGNSAPDKSGLPSDRFSAERTGGSVSTLTIQRTQQEDSAVYLCASSLGPSGSVETQYFGPGTRLLVL.

The rearrangement joins TRBV18 to TRBJ2-5, with D tentatively TRBD1 (6 bases). The length of the CDR3 is 14 residues. V lost 2 bases to trimming and J lost 2 bases, with 9 bases between them. The germline V gene has CDR1 KGHSH and CDR2 LQKENI. The CDR3 nucleotides are TGTGCCAGCTCACCAACACAGGGACAAGAGACCCAGTACTTC. It is translated as CASSPTQGQETQYF.

V is TRBV5-1 and J is TRBJ2-1; 10 bases match TRBD2. Germline V gene sequence: CDR1 SGHRS, CDR2 YFSETQ. The CDR3 runs to 16 residues. Trimming removed 3 bases from V and 0 bases from J; junction bases left unmatched: 3. CDR3 DNA sequence: TGCGCCAGCAGCTACTCTAGCGGGGGCTCCTACAATGAGCAGTTCTTC. Amino acids: CASSYSSGGSYNEQFF.

V and J are TRBV7-8 and TRBJ1-6, with 8 bases fitting TRBD1. The germline gives CDR1 SGHVS, CDR2 FQNEAQ. V was clipped by 5 bases and J by 8 bases; unmatched bases: 8. The CDR3 consists of 15 residues. The CDR3 loop is CASSEAGGRYSPLHF. As DNA, the CDR3 is TGTGCCAGCAGCGAAGCAGGGGGCCGTTATTCACCCCTCCACTTT.

The chain uses TRBV28 and TRBJ2-7, with 7 bases aligning to TRBD1. There are 14 residues in the CDR3. J gave up 2 bases and V 5 bases, and 6 bases lay outside the gene matches. CDR1 and CDR2 (germline): MDHEN, SYDVKM. CDR3 coding DNA: TGTGCCAGCAGTGAAGACAGGGTAACCTACGAGCAGTACTTC. Translated: CASSEDRVTYEQYF.

This chain joins TRBV7-3 and TRBJ2-3; possibly TRBD1 for D (6 bases). V lost 5 bases, J lost 6 bases, and 12 bases lay in between. Germline V gene lookup returns CDR1 SGHTA and CDR2 FQGTGA. The CDR3 consists of 13 residues. The CDR3 sequence is CASSNGQWDTQYF. The CDR3 bases are TGTGCCAGCAGCAACGGACAGTGGGATACGCAGTATTTT.

The rearrangement links TRBV19 to TRBJ1-2; 12 bases fit TRBD1. Germline V CDR1 and CDR2: LNHDA, SQIVND (reference sequence). The CDR3 loop spans 16 amino acids. The V segment lost 5 bases and the J segment 6 bases; nucleotides outside the gene matches: 10. Here the CDR3 reads CASSDPGQGAYNGYTF. The CDR3 DNA is TGTGCCAGTAGTGACCCGGGACAGGGGGCTTATAATGGCTACACCTTC.